This T cell receptor beta chain was documented in a study of shared clonotypes between healthy human individuals. Study as a whole: Aged between 18 and 49, the donors were a couple of women and a few men.

Losses at the gene ends were 5 bases for V and 0 bases for J; bases not matched to a gene: 3. This CDR3 has 14 amino acids. Looked up from germline, CDR1 is KGHSH and CDR2 is LQKENI. Concerning this clone: What it binds is unknown.

The data were produced by immunoSEQ multiplex PCR, yet TCRdb's version contains in-frame clones alone and is incomplete. The sample consists of about 520,000 clones, approximately 80% of them appearing once. General study results and limits: In having few donors, the study represented limited genetic and exposure-history diversity.

The V gene is TRBV18, the J gene TRBJ1-2; 7 positions agree with TRBD1. This TCR was recovered from a woman aged 40 to 50 in good health. Some clones in this sample may be carry-over from other donors' samples. The sample taken for sequencing was PBMCs. This chain's CDR3 is CASSGDRANYGYTF. CDR3 DNA: TGTGCCAGCTCAGGGGACAGAGCTAACTATGGCTACACCTTC.